This is a list of T cell receptor beta chains from one sample in a study of blood T cell repertoires in COVID-19. Clones were read by immunoSEQ multiplex PCR, and TCRdb kept only the in-frame ones, dropping some. Of about 520,000 clones listed, 75% to 90% are singletons. Sequenced sample: peripheral blood. The receptors were sampled from a human donor in a cohort sampled during active COVID-19. CDR3s include the opening cysteine and the closing phenylalanine or tryptophan. The D gene is left open where the match is weak. A row's size may be missing; if present it is once, few, many or a size class.

J	size	D	V	CDR3	DNA
TRBJ2-2	.	TRBD1	TRBV29-1	CSVETGQGLTGELFF	TGCAGCGTTGAGACCGGACAGGGCCTCACCGGGGAGCTGTTTTTT
TRBJ1-4	.	TRBD1	TRBV30	CAWRGWDRGLGKEKLFF	TGTGCCTGGAGAGGGTGGGACAGGGGGTTGGGAAAGGAAAAACTGTTTTTT
TRBJ2-3	.	TRBD2	TRBV7-9	CASSFSGRFADTQYF	TGTGCCAGCAGCTTTAGCGGGAGATTTGCGGATACGCAGTATTTT
TRBJ2-5	once	.	TRBV7-9	CASSSRGYQETQYF	TGTGCCAGCAGCTCTCGGGGGTACCAAGAGACCCAGTACTTC
TRBJ2-7	once	TRBD2	TRBV6-5	CASATRYSGSDKQYF	TGTGCCAGCGCCACTAGATACAGCGGGAGCGACAAGCAGTACTTC
TRBJ2-2	.	.	TRBV4-2	CASSPLGGQNRPGELFF	TGTGCCAGCAGCCCCTTGGGGGGGCAGAACAGGCCCGGGGAGCTGTTTTTT
TRBJ2-5	.	TRBD2	TRBV4-1	CASSQLEVAGRETQYF	TGCGCCAGCAGCCAACTCGAGGTAGCGGGAAGAGAGACCCAGTACTTC
TRBJ2-2	few	.	TRBV6-2/TRBV6-3	CASSSGSRELFF	TGTGCCAGCAGTTCCGGGTCCCGGGAGCTGTTTTTT
TRBJ1-1	.	.	TRBV19	CASSTTVNTEAFF	TGTGCCAGTAGTACGACAGTAAACACTGAAGCTTTCTTT
TRBJ1-2	.	TRBD1	TRBV7-9	CASSLEGQGLAGYTF	TGTGCCAGCAGCTTAGAGGGACAGGGACTGGCTGGCTACACCTTC
TRBJ1-2	.	.	TRBV19	CASSIDGTRGYTF	TGTGCCAGTAGTATAGATGGGACTCGGGGCTACACCTTC
TRBJ1-3	.	.	TRBV28	CASSLLRRGMRNTIYF	TGTGCCAGCAGTTTGTTACGCAGGGGTATGAGAAACACCATATATTTT
TRBJ1-6	.	.	TRBV3-1/TRBV3-2	CASSQGTGSANSPLHF	TGTGCCAGCAGCCAAGGTACAGGATCGGCTAATTCACCCCTCCACTTT
TRBJ2-1	.	TRBD2	TRBV20-1	CSAWGRGKFF	TGCAGTGCCTGGGGGAGGGGAAAGTTCTTC
TRBJ1-3	once	.	TRBV10-3	CAIRVNSHGNTIYF	TGTGCCATCAGGGTAAACAGTCACGGAAACACCATATATTTT
TRBJ2-5	.	.	TRBV29-1	CSVSSVRWGEETQYF	TGCAGCGTTTCCTCAGTACGATGGGGGGAAGAGACCCAGTACTTC
TRBJ1-1	few	TRBD1	TRBV5-1	CASSPGGQEHTEAFF	TGCGCCAGCAGCCCCGGAGGACAGGAGCACACTGAAGCTTTCTTT
TRBJ2-7	.	TRBD2	TRBV20-1	CSGTSSYEQYF	TGCAGTGGGACTAGCTCCTACGAGCAGTACTTC
TRBJ2-5	.	TRBD2	TRBV5-1	CASSLGGLAHLETQYF	TGCGCCAGCAGCTTGGGTGGACTAGCGCACCTGGAGACCCAGTACTTC
TRBJ2-4	.	TRBD2	TRBV18	CASSPKVGAGTKNIQYF	TGTGCCAGCTCACCGAAAGTGGGAGCGGGAACCAAAAACATTCAGTACTTC
TRBJ2-1	.	.	TRBV29-1	CSVEPSGKDNEQFF	TGCAGCGTTGAGCCGTCAGGTAAAGACAATGAGCAGTTCTTC
TRBJ2-1	.	.	TRBV5-6	CASSLRVSSYNEQFF	TGTGCCAGCAGCTTACGGGTGAGCTCCTACAATGAGCAGTTCTTC
TRBJ1-1	.	.	TRBV18	CASSPRGGDTEAFF	TGTGCCAGCTCACCCCGGGGAGGGGACACTGAAGCTTTCTTT
TRBJ2-7	.	.	TRBV5-1	CASSLIEGYEQYF	TGCGCCAGCAGCTTGATAGAGGGCTACGAGCAGTACTTC
TRBJ1-1	.	TRBD1	TRBV6-2/TRBV6-3	CASSRSPGQPMNTEAFF	TGTGCCAGCAGCCGAAGCCCGGGACAGCCGATGAACACTGAAGCTTTCTTT
TRBJ2-3	few	TRBD1	TRBV27	CASRPDRGRQYF	TGTGCCAGCAGACCGGACAGGGGGAGGCAGTATTTT
TRBJ2-1	.	TRBD1	TRBV12-5	CASGLGQGFYNEQFF	TGTGCTAGTGGTTTGGGACAGGGTTTCTACAATGAGCAGTTCTTC
TRBJ1-2	.	.	TRBV25-1	CASTPGVGYGYTF	TGTGCCAGCACCCCGGGGGTTGGGTATGGCTACACCTTC
TRBJ2-7	.	.	TRBV19	CASSIDQGNYEQYF	TGTGCCAGTAGTATAGACCAGGGGAACTACGAGCAGTACTTC
TRBJ1-1	.	.	TRBV30	CAWSVSRGAFF	TGTGCCTGGAGTGTATCCAGGGGAGCTTTCTTT
TRBJ2-7	.	.	TRBV27	CASSLTLLSYEQYF	TGTGCCAGCAGTCTAACCCTCCTCTCCTACGAGCAGTACTTC
TRBJ2-2	.	TRBD1	TRBV28	CASSPTGGLIGTGELFF	TGTGCCAGCAGTCCGACAGGGGGGCTTATAGGCACCGGGGAGCTGTTTTTT
TRBJ2-7	.	.	TRBV10-3	CAISEDSPYEQYF	TGTGCCATCAGTGAGGACAGCCCCTACGAGCAGTACTTC
TRBJ1-1	.	TRBD1	TRBV7-2	CASSLGSPRTGNTEAFF	TGTGCCAGCAGCTTAGGATCTCCAAGGACAGGGAACACTGAAGCTTTCTTT
TRBJ1-1	.	.	TRBV3-1/TRBV3-2	CASSLVAGNTEAFF	TGTGCCAGCAGCCTAGTCGCGGGGAACACTGAAGCTTTCTTT
TRBJ2-3	.	TRBD1	TRBV5-1	CASSLFQGVGTDTQYF	TGCGCCAGCAGCTTGTTTCAGGGGGTCGGCACAGATACGCAGTATTTT
TRBJ1-2	few	.	TRBV5-1	CASSLLGALSNYGYTF	TGCGCCAGCAGCTTGCTGGGGGCGCTTTCTAACTATGGCTACACCTTC
TRBJ2-2	.	TRBD1	TRBV6-1	CATRQGGTGELFF	TGTGCCACAAGACAGGGGGGAACCGGGGAGCTGTTTTTT
TRBJ2-7	.	TRBD2	TRBV19	CASNPGREGEQYF	TGTGCCAGTAATCCCGGCAGGGAGGGCGAGCAGTACTTC
TRBJ2-3	.	TRBD1	TRBV9	CASSAQGQGVPDTQYF	TGTGCCAGCAGCGCCCAGGGACAGGGGGTCCCAGATACGCAGTATTTT
TRBJ1-4	.	TRBD1	TRBV7-9	CASSLARGQQGEKLFF	TGTGCCAGCAGCTTAGCGAGGGGACAGCAGGGTGAAAAACTGTTTTTT
TRBJ2-6	.	TRBD2	TRBV19	CASSIVLASGLAGANVLTF	TGTGCCAGTAGTATAGTACTGGCTAGCGGGCTTGCTGGGGCCAACGTCCTGACTTTC
TRBJ2-3	.	TRBD2	TRBV7-2	CASSLVSGLAGTDTQYF	TGTGCCAGCAGCTTAGTATCGGGACTAGCGGGGACAGATACGCAGTATTTT
TRBJ1-6	.	.	TRBV7-2	CASSPRGSGANSPLHF	TGTGCCAGCAGCCCTAGGGGAAGTGGGGCTAATTCACCCCTCCACTTT
TRBJ2-5	.	TRBD2	TRBV24-1	CATSVRGVETQYF	TGTGCCACCAGTGTACGGGGGGTAGAGACCCAGTACTTC
TRBJ1-5	few	.	TRBV19	CASSINRVQPQHF	TGTGCCAGTAGTATCAACAGGGTTCAGCCCCAGCATTTT
TRBJ1-5	.	TRBD1	TRBV4-1	CASSHPGTGPQHF	TGCGCCAGCAGCCACCCAGGGACAGGTCCCCAGCATTTT
TRBJ2-7	.	TRBD2	TRBV7-3	CASSSRLAPTYEQYF	TGTGCCAGCAGCTCGAGACTAGCTCCAACCTACGAGCAGTACTTC
TRBJ2-3	.	TRBD2	TRBV6-1	CASSERVSGSMGDTQYF	TGTGCCAGCAGTGAAAGGGTTAGCGGGAGCATGGGGGATACGCAGTATTTT
TRBJ2-7	.	TRBD2	TRBV7-2	CASSSTSGSAYEQYF	TGTGCCAGCAGCTCCACTAGCGGGAGCGCCTACGAGCAGTACTTC
TRBJ2-3	.	TRBD2	TRBV24-1	CATSPGRESSYTDTQYF	TGTGCCACCAGTCCCGGGCGGGAGAGCTCCTACACAGATACGCAGTATTTT
TRBJ2-1	.	TRBD2	TRBV19	CASSRGLAGGRSSYNEQFF	TGTGCCAGTAGTAGGGGACTAGCGGGAGGCCGGAGCTCCTACAATGAGCAGTTCTTC
TRBJ1-1	once	.	TRBV19	CASTYGGTEAFF	TGTGCCAGTACCTACGGGGGGACTGAAGCTTTCTTT
TRBJ1-4	.	.	TRBV9	CASSVGRGLPTNEKLFF	TGTGCCAGCAGCGTAGGGCGGGGATTACCAACTAATGAAAAACTGTTTTTT